This T cell receptor (beta chain) derives from a study of shared clonotypes between healthy human individuals. In the study overall: Two female and a few male donors aged 18 to 49 were enrolled. The plates for each donor numbered three CD4 naive, three CD4 memory, two CD8 naive and one CD8 memory. General observations from the study: Memory subsets generally showed smaller estimated richness than naive subsets did.

Points on this clone: Antigen specificity is unknown.

CDR1 and CDR2 (germline): LGHNA, YNFKEQ. The V end was cut by 5 bases, the J end by 2 bases, with 14 bases between. The CDR3 sequence is 15 residues long. Clones were read by immunoSEQ multiplex PCR, and TCRdb kept only the in-frame ones, dropping some. The table lists roughly 2,500,000 clones, 93% of them singletons. CD4+ cells yielded CD45RA+ naive and CD45RA-negative memory subsets. The material sequenced was naive CD4+ T cells from PBMCs. The sample's subset: CD45RA+ positively selected. The chain carries TRBV4-2 and TRBJ2-3; D may be TRBD2 (6 bases). This receptor was identified in a man aged 18 to 29 in good health. Some clones in this sample may be carry-over from other donors' samples. The CDR3 protein is CASSSAGRITDTQYF. CDR3 nucleotide sequence: TGTGCCAGCAGCTCCGCGGGGCGGATCACAGATACGCAGTATTTT.